Listed here are 20 T cell receptor beta chains from one sample, sequenced in a study of human T cells and chemical hapten exposure. Time point described: patch test 1, 2 weeks after DPC sensitization. As to treatment: therapeutic diphenylcyclopropenone sensitization with weekly scalp DPC. TCRdb processed the RACE reads anew with MiXCR; each CDR3 protein has one entry. The table shows roughly 120,000 distinct CDR3 sequences, with roughly 13% occurring only once. The sample was whole blood, taken in connection with sensitization to the hapten diphenylcyclopropenone (DPC). The receptors here all came from a man aged 18-30 years with alopecia areata. Some clones in this sample may be carry-over from other donors' samples.

This sequence joins TRBV3-1 and TRBJ2-1; D gene uncertain. The germline V and J ends were trimmed by 0 bases and 7 bases, with 10 bases remaining between them. Looked up from germline, CDR1 is LGHDT and CDR2 is YNNKEL (reference sequence). The CDR3 consists of 14 residues. CDR3: CASSQDELINEQFF. As DNA, the CDR3 is TGTGCCAGCAGCCAAGATGAGCTAATAAATGAGCAGTTCTTC.

The CDR3 DNA follows: TGTGCCAGCAGCTTAGTTAGCGGTGGAGGGAGCATTACCTACGAGCAGTACTTC. Amino acid sequence: CASSLVSGGGSITYEQYF. The rearrangement uses TRBV7-2 and TRBJ2-7, with a tentative D call TRBD2 (6 bases). Trimming pared 1 base from V and 2 bases from J, leaving 21 bases between. The CDR3 consists of 18 residues. In germline, CDR1 is SGHTA, CDR2 FQGNSA.

The rearrangement links TRBV12-3 or TRBV12-4 to TRBJ1-4; D call uncertain. The V gene lost 3 bases and the J gene lost 7 bases, with 9 bases spanning the gap. The CDR3 runs to 13 residues. The CDR3 coding sequence is TGTGCCAGCAGTTTTGCGGGCTCTGAAAAACTGTTTTTT. Protein sequence: CASSFAGSEKLFF.

This clonotype was seen at least ten times. The chain joins TRBV20-1 to TRBJ1-2; 9 nucleotides align to TRBD1. The CDR3 spans 14 residues. From germline, CDR1 is DFQATT and CDR2 SNEGSKA (reference sequence). V lost 3 bases, J lost 5 bases, and 7 bases stayed unmatched. The CDR3 DNA reads as TGCAGTGCTAGCAGAACAGGGGGCAGTTATGGCTACACCTTC. Translation: CSASRTGGSYGYTF.

There are many counts of this clonotype. V is TRBV5-1 and J is TRBJ1-6, with D possibly TRBD1 on 5 matching bases. The CDR3 is 17 residues long. The germline V gene encodes CDR1 SGHRS and CDR2 YFSETQ. The ends were cut back, 4 bases at V and 7 bases at J, with 21 bases in the middle. The CDR3 is CASSLLLRGPINSPLHF. In DNA form, the CDR3 reads TGCGCCAGCAGCCTTCTTCTGCGGGGACCGATCAATTCACCCCTCCACTTT.

This clonotype was detected ten times or more. This chain connects TRBV19 to TRBJ2-7; D is unresolved. Trimming removed 5 bases at V and 6 bases at J, with 17 bases between. Germline CDR1 LNHDA, CDR2 SQIVND (reference sequence). The CDR3 extends over 14 amino acids. CDR3 in DNA: TGTGCCAGTAGTGAGCCGGGCCCCCGTGGCGAGCAGTACGTC. It specifies CASSEPGPRGEQYV.

This clonotype was counted a few times. The chain has TRBV20-1 and TRBJ2-4; unclear D gene. The CDR3 is 14 residues long. The V gene lost 6 bases and the J gene lost 0 bases, with 12 bases spanning the gap. Germline values: CDR1 DFQATT, CDR2 SNEGSKA (reference sequence). In nucleotides, the CDR3 is TGCAGTGCCGTCTCCGGGTCAGCCAAAAACATTCAGTACTTC. It encodes CSAVSGSAKNIQYF.

The rearrangement links TRBV11-2 to TRBJ1-2, with 7 bases that match TRBD1. Trimming cost V 6 bases and J 4 bases; bases outside gene matches: 8. This CDR3 region has 14 residues. Germline values: CDR1 SGHAT, CDR2 FQNNGV. DNA of the CDR3: TGTGCCAGCAGACGACAGGGTTCATCCTATGGCTACACCTTC. Amino acids: CASRRQGSSYGYTF.

The V and J genes are TRBV4-3 and TRBJ2-7; 10 bases align to TRBD2. Germline-derived CDR1 and CDR2 are LGHNA and YSLEER. The CDR3 is made up of 18 amino acids. V lost 2 bases and J lost 1; bases outside the gene matches: 11. CDR3 sequence (DNA): TGCGCCAGCAGCCAATACCTAGCGGGGGAAAAAGAATCCTACGAGCAGTACTTC. Residues: CASSQYLAGEKESYEQYF.

This chain joins TRBV12-3 or TRBV12-4 and TRBJ2-7, with D possibly matching TRBD2 (5 bases). The CDR3 consists of 13 residues. Trimming shortened V by 6 bases and J by 5 bases, and 14 bases separated the two germline ends. In DNA form, the CDR3 reads TGTGCCAGCAGGCCGGGAAAAGGTAACGAGCAGTACGTC. Translated, it gives CASRPGKGNEQYV.

This clonotype was seen just once. The chain employs TRBV2 and TRBJ2-5, with D possibly matching TRBD2 (7 bases). The germline gives CDR1 SNHLY, CDR2 FYNNEI. The CDR3 loop spans 12 amino acids. With 6 bases removed from V and 5 bases from J, the gap between germline ends came to 10 bases. The DNA for the CDR3 is TGTGCCAGCAGACGGGGGGCCGAGACCCAGTACTTC. It translates to CASRRGAETQYF.

This chain links TRBV5-5 with TRBJ2-5, with no clear D. Trimming pared 0 bases from V and 1 base from J, leaving 7 bases between. Germline V gene sequence: CDR1 SGHKS, CDR2 YYEKEE (reference sequence). This CDR3 comprises 14 residues. CDR3 nucleotide sequence: TGTGCCAGCAGCTTGGGGTACCTCCAAGAGACCCAGTACTTC. Amino acids: CASSLGYLQETQYF.

This clonotype came up a few times. The J gene is TRBJ2-3, the V gene TRBV29-1; no firm D call. The V gene's germline CDR1 is SQVTM and CDR2 ANQGSEA. The CDR3 is 13 residues long. The V gene lost 7 bases and the J gene lost 4 bases, with 15 bases spanning the gap. DNA of the CDR3: TGCAGCGCCGGACGGAATGGGGCAGATACGCAGTATTTT. This gives the protein CSAGRNGADTQYF.

J is TRBJ1-1 and V is TRBV7-8; D is unclear. The CDR3 has 16 amino acids. The V gene lost 5 bases and the J gene lost 3 bases, with 19 bases spanning the gap. Germline V gene lookup returns CDR1 SGHVS and CDR2 FQNEAQ. The CDR3 bases are TGTGCCAGCAGCCCACAGCTTGATGATTGGGACACTGAAGCTTTCTTT. Protein product: CASSPQLDDWDTEAFF.

This rearrangement joins TRBV23-1 to TRBJ2-3; 12 nucleotides align to TRBD2. TRBV23-1 is an open reading frame whose function is uncertain. CDR3 length: 15 residues. V trimming: 8 bases; J trimming: 6 bases; junction bases outside the gene matches: 9. CDR3 DNA: TGCGCCAGCCGGCTACTAGCGGGGGGCGCGGATACGCAGTATTTT. Translating gives CASRLLAGGADTQYF.

This clonotype was seen a handful of times. This rearrangement joins TRBV4-3 to TRBJ2-5; 11 bases are a match to TRBD2. Per germline, CDR1 LGHNA and CDR2 YSLEER. With 5 bases clipped from V and 5 bases from J, the junction kept 7 bases outside the gene matches. The CDR3 sequence is 15 residues long. CDR3 sequence (DNA): TGCGCCAGCAGCTCCCTAGCGGGGGGTCGTGAGACCCAGTACTTC. Amino acid sequence: CASSSLAGGRETQYF.

This clonotype was recorded once. One junction end disagrees with the germline gene, perhaps due to a read error. V usage is TRBV13 and J usage is TRBJ2-3; 13 bases align to TRBD2. CDR1 is PRHDT, CDR2 FYEKMQ, per germline (reference sequence). This CDR3 region has 17 residues. CDR3 in amino acids: CDSSLPGLAGSTDTQYF. For the CDR3, the DNA is TGTGACAGCAGCTTACCGGGACTAGCGGGGAGCACAGATACGCAGTATTTT.

This clonotype came up a few times. This rearrangement joins TRBV27 to TRBJ1-6; D may be TRBD1 (6 bases). The CDR3 runs 17 residues. Trimming took 3 bases from V and 3 from J, leaving 15 bases between them. Germline CDR1 and CDR2: MNHEY and SMNVEV (reference sequence). CDR3 sequence reads: CASSFLGGASYNSPLHF. The CDR3 DNA sequence: TGTGCCAGCAGTTTCCTTGGGGGGGCGAGCTATAATTCACCCCTCCACTTT.

This clonotype was seen a handful of times. The chain combines TRBV7-2 with TRBJ2-7; 9 bases are a match to TRBD1. The CDR3 loop spans 13 amino acids. With 5 bases clipped from V and 2 bases from J, the junction kept 1 base outside the gene matches. Germline-derived CDR1 and CDR2 are SGHTA and FQGNSA. The CDR3 bases are TGTGCCAGCAGCCGGGACAGGGCCTACGAGCAGTACTTC. The encoded protein is CASSRDRAYEQYF.

CDR3 protein: CASSISGRRRTDTQYF. The DNA for the CDR3 is TGTGCCAGTAGTATTAGCGGGCGCCGCCGCACAGATACGCAGTATTTT. The chain employs TRBV19 and TRBJ2-3; TRBD2 matches 7 bases. Germline V gives CDR1 LNHDA, CDR2 SQIVND (reference sequence). This CDR3 is built from 16 residues. V was pared by 3 bases and J by 1 base, with 7 bases of the junction left unmatched. Variable domain in full (rest from reference TRBV19 and TRBJ2-3): DGGITQSPKYLFRKEGQNVTLSCEQNLNHDAMYWYRQDPGQGLRLIYYSQIVNDFQKGDIAEGYSVSREKKESFPLTVTSAQKNPTAFYLCASSISGRRRTDTQYFGPGTRLTVL.